The next 16 T cell receptor beta chains were all read from a single sample in a study of blood T cell repertoires in COVID-19. Method: immunoSEQ multiplex PCR; TCRdb's copy keeps in-frame clones and lacks some. The top ten hold about 6.8% of the sample, which has fewer than 250,000 clones, roughly 88% seen once. Sequenced material: peripheral blood. The receptor source for this set is a woman aged 40 to 50 who had recovered from COVID-19.

The gene calls are TRBV12-5 and TRBJ2-3, with no clear D. The CDR3 length is 11 residues. Between the trimmed V and J ends, which lost 6 bases and 9 bases, there was a span of 10 bases. The germline CDR1 and CDR2 sequences are LGHNT and FRNRAP. The CDR3 is CASGPPQTQYF. The CDR3 bases are TGTGCTAGTGGCCCCCCCCAAACGCAGTATTTT.

The chain uses TRBV19 and TRBJ2-2, with 8 bases that match TRBD2. V trimming: 10 bases; J trimming: 2 bases; junction bases outside the gene matches: 6. Germline V gene data show CDR1 as LNHDA and CDR2 as SQIVND (reference sequence). CDR3 length: 14 amino acids. The CDR3: CAIRTSRNTGELFF. The CDR3 nucleotides are TGTGCCATAAGGACTAGCCGCAACACCGGGGAGCTGTTTTTT.

This clone was counted once. The rearrangement links TRBV27 to TRBJ2-2; 13 bases are shared with TRBD2. Germline values: CDR1 MNHEY, CDR2 SMNVEV (reference sequence). With V trimmed by 6 bases and J by 1 base, 5 bases remained unmatched. This CDR3 spans 17 amino acids. This CDR3 reads CASRLRLAGGNTGELFF. For the CDR3, the DNA is TGTGCCAGCAGATTGAGACTAGCGGGAGGGAACACCGGGGAGCTGTTTTTT.

The chain carries TRBV19 and TRBJ2-6; D perhaps matches TRBD1 (6 bases). In germline, CDR1 is LNHDA, CDR2 SQIVND (reference sequence). CDR3 length equals 15 residues. V was trimmed by 6 bases and J by 2 bases, leaving 11 bases between them. CDR3 coding DNA: TGTGCCAGTAGATCCAGGGGCACTGGGGCCAACGTCCTGACTTTC. Amino acids: CASRSRGTGANVLTF. The full variable domain, its missing parts supplied by reference TRBV19 and TRBJ2-6, is DGGITQSPKYLFRKEGQNVTLSCEQNLNHDAMYWYRQDPGQGLRLIYYSQIVNDFQKGDIAEGYSVSREKKESFPLTVTSAQKNPTAFYLCASRSRGTGANVLTFGAGSRLTVL.

The chain recombines TRBV5-6 with TRBJ2-7, with TRBD1 as a possible D gene (7 bases). Deletions cut 4 bases from V and 3 bases from J, with 20 bases between. The CDR3 is 16 amino acids. Germline V CDR1 and CDR2: SGHDT, YYEEEE. CDR3: CASSAPQGRMLYEQYF. The CDR3 DNA sequence: TGTGCCAGCAGCGCACCACAGGGGAGGATGCTCTACGAGCAGTACTTC.

V and J are TRBV19 and TRBJ2-5; 10 positions agree with TRBD1. The CDR3 covers 16 residues. CDR1 and CDR2 (germline): LNHDA, SQIVND (reference sequence). Trimming removed 6 bases from V and 2 bases from J; junction bases left unmatched: 9. CDR3 DNA: TGTGCCAGTAGCCCCCTCCGGGACAGGGGTCAAGAGACCCAGTACTTC. This translates into CASSPLRDRGQETQYF.

The CDR3 loop reads CASGKGQTNEKLFF. CDR3 coding DNA: TGTGCCAGCGGGAAAGGACAAACTAATGAAAAACTGTTTTTT. V usage is TRBV6-5 and J usage is TRBJ1-4; D is perhaps TRBD1 (5 bases). This CDR3 contains 14 residues. CDR1 and CDR2 (germline): MNHEY, SVGAGI. V was cut by 8 bases and J by 1 base, with 11 bases left in between.

This chain joins TRBV7-8 and TRBJ2-2; 13 positions match TRBD2. CDR3 length: 17 residues. CDR1 is SGHVS and CDR2 is FQNEAQ in the germline V gene. V dropped 5 bases and J dropped 3; count of bases not matched to a gene: 6. The chain's CDR3 is CASSTLLAGGDTGELFF. The CDR3 DNA sequence: TGTGCCAGCAGCACGCTACTAGCGGGAGGGGACACCGGGGAGCTGTTTTTT.

The chain has TRBV19 and TRBJ2-2; possibly TRBD1 for D (7 bases). Germline CDR1 and CDR2: LNHDA and SQIVND (reference sequence). Trimming left V 7 bases short and J 8 bases short, with 32 bases between. The CDR3 totals 19 residues. The CDR3 DNA reads as TGTGCCAGTACCCGAAGGAGGGCGACAGGGACTCTTAGTAATGGGGAGCTGTTTTTT. Its translation is CASTRRRATGTLSNGELFF. The complete variable domain, with remaining parts taken from reference TRBV19 and TRBJ2-2, reads DGGITQSPKYLFRKEGQNVTLSCEQNLNHDAMYWYRQDPGQGLRLIYYSQIVNDFQKGDIAEGYSVSREKKESFPLTVTSAQKNPTAFYLCASTRRRATGTLSNGELFFGEGSRLTVL.

The rearrangement uses TRBV28 and TRBJ1-3; TRBD1 is a possible D gene (6 bases). The CDR3 extends over 15 amino acids. Per germline, CDR1 MDHEN and CDR2 SYDVKM. Between the trimmed V and J ends, which lost 3 bases and 2 bases, there was a span of 11 bases. CDR3: CASSLAQGTGNTIYF. The CDR3 nucleotides are TGTGCCAGCAGTTTGGCACAGGGAACTGGAAACACCATATATTTT. The whole variable domain, remainder taken from reference TRBV28 and TRBJ1-3, is DVKVTQSSRYLVKRTGEKVFLECVQDMDHENMFWYRQDPGLGLRLIYFSYDVKMKEKGDIPEGYSVSREKKERFSLILESASTNQTSMYLCASSLAQGTGNTIYFGEGSWLTVV.

The genes are TRBV4-3 and TRBJ1-1; maybe TRBD1 (6 bases). Germline-derived CDR1 and CDR2 are LGHNA and YSLEER. Trimming took off 4 bases at V and 0 bases at J, with 9 bases between the two ends. The length of the CDR3 is 14 residues. DNA of the CDR3: TGCGCCAGCAGCCGAAGGGGGATGAACACTGAAGCTTTCTTT. Residues: CASSRRGMNTEAFF.

The V and J genes are TRBV3-1 (or the pseudogene TRBV3-2) and TRBJ2-7, with 7 positions matching TRBD2. The CDR3 has 12 residues. Germline CDR1 reads LGHDT; CDR2 reads YNNKEL (reference sequence). J gave up 7 bases and V 4 bases, and 4 bases lay outside the gene matches. In DNA, the CDR3 is TGTGCCAGCAGCCTTCGAGCGGGGGAGCAGTACTTC. This codes for CASSLRAGEQYF.

V usage is TRBV11-2 and J usage is TRBJ2-1; D is uncertain. V shed 4 bases and J shed 2 bases, with 18 bases lying between them. The CDR3 is 17 amino acids. Germline assignment: CDR1 SGHAT and CDR2 FQNNGV. CDR3 DNA sequence: TGTGCCAGCAGCTCCCCGAGTTGGTATATCCCCTACAATGAGCAGTTCTTC. This codes for CASSSPSWYIPYNEQFF.

The rearrangement links TRBV7-2 to TRBJ2-1; weak D call: TRBD2 (6 bases). Germline V CDR1 and CDR2: SGHTA, FQGNSA. The CDR3 covers 17 residues. The ends were cut back, 5 bases at V and 0 bases at J, with 17 bases in the middle. CDR3 residues: CASSGRDLPSSYNEQFF. DNA for the CDR3: TGTGCCAGCAGCGGACGGGACTTACCGAGCTCCTACAATGAGCAGTTCTTC. The full variable domain, in which reference TRBV7-2 and TRBJ2-1 provide the parts outside the CDR3, is GAGVSQSPSNKVTEKGKDVELRCDPISGHTALYWYRQSLGQGLEFLIYFQGNSAPDKSGLPSDRFSAERTGGSVSTLTIQRTQQEDSAVYLCASSGRDLPSSYNEQFFGPGTRLTVL.

The genes are TRBV29-1 and TRBJ2-4, with TRBD1 matching 9 bases. Trimming removed 7 bases from V and 9 bases from J; junction bases left unmatched: 7. Germline CDR1 SQVTM, CDR2 ANQGSEA. The CDR3 consists of 12 residues. The CDR3 nucleotides are TGCAGCGGGGGACAGGGTGTGGGCATTCAGTACTTC. Amino acids: CSGGQGVGIQYF. The complete variable domain, with remaining parts taken from reference TRBV29-1 and TRBJ2-4, reads SAVISQKPSRDICQRGTSLTIQCQVDSQVTMMFWYRQQPGQSLTLIATANQGSEATYESGFVIDKFPISRPNLTFSTLTVSNMSPEDSSIYLCSGGQGVGIQYFGAGTRLSVL.

V usage is TRBV10-2 and J usage is TRBJ2-2; perhaps TRBD1 as D (6 bases). The germline V and J ends were trimmed by 6 bases and 0 bases, with 8 bases remaining between them. The CDR3 contains 14 residues. Germline V gene lookup returns CDR1 WSHSY and CDR2 SAAADI. DNA for the CDR3: TGCGCCAGCAGGGGGACACCGAACACCGGGGAGCTGTTTTTT. Its translation: CASRGTPNTGELFF.